This TCR beta chain was obtained from a study of T cells after yellow fever vaccination. In its sample, this clonotype was seen many times. Its matching antigen is unknown. The CDR3 has 15 residues. From germline, CDR1 is DFQATT and CDR2 SNEGSKA (reference sequence). With V trimmed by 5 bases and J by 5 bases, 7 bases remained unmatched. Study-level findings and limits: Among primary-vaccination clones, most reappeared after the booster, at approximately 97% for CD4 and more than 75% for CD8.

MiXCR, applied by TCRdb to the 5' RACE reads, yields one record per CDR3 protein. The profile covers some 600,000 distinct CDR3 sequences, with about 12% appearing a single time and about 15% taken by the ten largest. The receptor was derived from a man aged 25 to 40 who received the YFV17D yellow fever vaccine. Sample: PBMCs, taken on the day of the yellow fever booster vaccination. The rearrangement uses TRBV20-1 and TRBJ1-4, with 11 bases that match TRBD1. CDR3 bases: TGCAGTGCTGGGGACAGGGGGGCCTTCAATGAAAAACTGTTTTTT. Translation: CSAGDRGAFNEKLFF.